This T cell receptor (beta chain) was recorded in a study of blood T cell repertoires in COVID-19. Study overall: Whether acute or convalescent, the COVID-19 samples came from the United States, Italy and Spain. In each case, the material was cDNA or gDNA derived from T cells, B-cell-depleted T cells, or PBMCs.

CDR1 and CDR2 from the germline V gene are ENHRY and SYGVKD. CDR3 size: 16 residues. V dropped 0 bases and J dropped 8; count of bases not matched to a gene: 7. Enrolled during active infection, Seattle patients were then followed longitudinally. Libraries were prepared by immunoSEQ multiplex PCR; TCRdb keeps only in-frame clonotypes and omits some of them. The profile covers 13,000 or so clones, with 72% appearing a single time and 9.5% to 13% taken by the ten largest. Specimen: peripheral blood. The chain uses TRBV10-3 and TRBJ2-1; 10 nucleotides agree with TRBD2. The sequence was collected from a man between 60 and 70 years old with COVID-19, enrolled during active disease. The CDR3 spells CAISESGSGRWDEQFF. In DNA, the CDR3 is TGTGCCATCAGTGAGTCCGGTAGCGGGAGGTGGGATGAGCAGTTCTTC.